The next 14 T cell receptor beta chains were all read from a single sample in a study of blood T cell repertoires in COVID-19. The repertoire was sequenced with immunoSEQ multiplex PCR; TCRdb's copy has only in-frame clones and lacks some. In the table there are 210,000 or so clones, roughly 90% of which are singletons. The sequencing input was peripheral blood. Source of these receptors: a woman aged 60-70 years with acute or convalescent COVID-19.

The chain has TRBV27 and TRBJ2-5, with 9 bases identical to TRBD2. CDR1 is MNHEY and CDR2 is SMNVEV in the germline V gene (reference sequence). Trimming took 1 base from V and 6 from J; bases not matched to a gene: 9. The CDR3 has 16 amino acids. In DNA form, the CDR3 reads TGTGCCAGCAGTTTATTGGGCGGGAGGGCCGTGCAGACCCAGTACTTC. This sequence encodes CASSLLGGRAVQTQYF.

This chain connects TRBV28 to TRBJ2-3, with a weak D call TRBD1 (6 bases). Germline V gene sequence: CDR1 MDHEN, CDR2 SYDVKM. The CDR3 has 13 residues. V lost 5 bases to trimming and J lost 6 bases, with 12 bases between them. The CDR3 spells CASSESQGDTQYF. CDR3 nucleotides: TGTGCCAGCAGTGAATCTCAGGGGGATACGCAGTATTTT.

The V and J genes are TRBV3-1 (or the pseudogene TRBV3-2) and TRBJ2-1; the D gene is possibly TRBD2 (6 bases). In germline, CDR1 is LGHDT, CDR2 YNNKEL (reference sequence). Deletions cut 3 bases from V and 0 bases from J, with 24 bases between. This CDR3 has 20 residues. CDR3 coding DNA: TGTGCCAGCAGCCACACGTTGGGGGGTCGCGGACTGAGCTCCTACAATGAGCAGTTCTTC. It codes for CASSHTLGGRGLSSYNEQFF.

The rearrangement links TRBV2 to TRBJ1-4, with 7 bases fitting TRBD1. The CDR3 runs 14 residues. The J segment lost 6 bases and the V segment lost 4 bases, leaving 5 bases of the junction unmatched. The germline gives CDR1 SNHLY, CDR2 FYNNEI. DNA of the CDR3: TGTGCCAGCAGTGTGAGGGGGCGCGATGAAAAACTGTTTTTT. Amino acids: CASSVRGRDEKLFF.

This clone was seen more than once but under ten times. The chain recombines TRBV6-1 with TRBJ2-7; TRBD2 is a possible D gene (5 bases). Trimming stripped 2 bases from V and 1 base from J, with 9 bases between. This CDR3 has 14 amino acids. Per the germline V gene, CDR1 is MNHNS and CDR2 is SASEGT. This CDR3 reads CASSERGRSYEQYF. The CDR3 DNA is TGTGCCAGCAGTGAACGGGGAAGGTCCTACGAGCAGTACTTC.

The chain employs TRBV7-3 and TRBJ2-1; 9 bases line up with TRBD2. Germline assignment: CDR1 SGHTA and CDR2 FQGTGA. This CDR3 contains 16 residues. The trim removed 2 bases at V and 10 bases at J, leaving 12 bases unmatched. The CDR3 spells CASSLQSGGTTREQFF. Written as DNA, the CDR3 is TGTGCCAGCAGCTTACAGAGCGGGGGGACCACTCGCGAGCAGTTCTTC.

V gene TRBV18 combines with J gene TRBJ1-1; TRBD1 is a possible D gene (6 bases). CDR3 length: 14 amino acids. The V end lost 3 bases, the J end lost 6 bases, and 14 bases lay between the germline ends. Germline-derived CDR1 and CDR2 are KGHSH and LQKENI. This chain's CDR3 is CASSPATGLPEAFF. In nucleotides, the CDR3 is TGTGCCAGCTCACCCGCTACAGGGCTGCCTGAAGCTTTCTTT. The full variable domain, rest sourced from reference TRBV18 and TRBJ1-1, is NAGVMQNPRHLVRRRGQEARLRCSPMKGHSHVYWYRQLPEEGLKFMVYLQKENIIDESGMPKERFSAEFPKEGPSILRIQQVVRGDSAAYFCASSPATGLPEAFFGQGTRLTVV.

A remark on this clone: Different DNA sequences within this sample yield the same CDR3. The chain combines TRBV11-3 with TRBJ2-3; TRBD2 matches at 8 bases. Per the germline V gene, CDR1 is SGHNT and CDR2 is YENEEA. V shed 4 bases, J shed 0 bases, and the junction held 3 bases outside the gene matches. The CDR3 is 15 residues long. Here the CDR3 DNA reads TGTGCCAGCAGCTCCCGGGGGGGTAGCACAGATACGCAGTATTTT. It specifies CASSSRGGSTDTQYF. The whole variable domain, filled in from reference TRBV11-3 and TRBJ2-3, reads EAGVVQSPRYKIIEKKQPVAFWCNPISGHNTLYWYLQNLGQGPELLIRYENEEAVDDSQLPKDRFSAERLKGVDSTLKIQPAELGDSAVYLCASSSRGGSTDTQYFGPGTRLTVL.

The rearrangement links TRBV7-7 to TRBJ2-5; D is possibly TRBD2 (6 bases). Trimming took 3 bases from V and 5 from J, leaving 13 bases between them. In germline, CDR1 is SSHAT, CDR2 FNYEAQ (reference sequence). The CDR3 length is 14 residues. The DNA for the CDR3 is TGTGCCAGCAGCTTCGGGACTCGCCCTGAGACCCAGTACTTC. Translated, it gives CASSFGTRPETQYF. Full variable domain (remainder filled in from reference TRBV7-7 and TRBJ2-5): GAGVSQSPRYKVTKRGQDVTLRCDPISSHATLYWYQQALGQGPEFLTYFNYEAQPDKSGLPSDRFSAERPEGSISTLTIQRTEQRDSAMYRCASSFGTRPETQYFGPGTRLLVL.

This clone has a handful of counts. The chain combines TRBV7-9 with TRBJ1-6, with 9 bases matching TRBD1. Germline CDR1 reads SEHNR; CDR2 reads FQNEAQ (reference sequence). CDR3 length equals 15 residues. The ends lost 4 bases at V and 10 bases at J; junction bases unmatched: 8. In DNA form, the CDR3 reads TGTGCCAGCAGCTACACCGGGACAGGGATCTCACCCCTCCACTTT. Protein: CASSYTGTGISPLHF.

J is TRBJ1-1 and V is TRBV28; no firm D call. The CDR3 totals 13 residues. Germline CDR1 reads MDHEN; CDR2 reads SYDVKM. Trimming left V 2 bases short and J 1 base short, with 5 bases between. The CDR3 region is CASSLLGNTEAFF. Written as DNA, the CDR3 is TGTGCCAGCAGTTTACTAGGGAACACTGAAGCTTTCTTT. The full variable domain, with the rest looked up from reference TRBV28 and TRBJ1-1, is DVKVTQSSRYLVKRTGEKVFLECVQDMDHENMFWYRQDPGLGLRLIYFSYDVKMKEKGDIPEGYSVSREKKERFSLILESASTNQTSMYLCASSLLGNTEAFFGQGTRLTVV.

This clone was recorded only once. The chain carries TRBV28 and TRBJ1-1, with D tentatively TRBD1 (6 bases). Per germline, CDR1 MDHEN and CDR2 SYDVKM. The CDR3 spans 16 residues. The V end lost 7 bases, the J end lost 0 bases, and 18 bases lay between the germline ends. The CDR3 bases are TGTGCCAGCATCCTGCTCCGGACAGCTATGAACACTGAAGCTTTCTTT. Amino acids: CASILLRTAMNTEAFF. The whole variable domain, remainder taken from reference TRBV28 and TRBJ1-1, is DVKVTQSSRYLVKRTGEKVFLECVQDMDHENMFWYRQDPGLGLRLIYFSYDVKMKEKGDIPEGYSVSREKKERFSLILESASTNQTSMYLCASILLRTAMNTEAFFGQGTRLTVV.

V gene TRBV30 combines with J gene TRBJ1-3, with 7 bases lining up with TRBD1. Germline CDR1 is GTSNPN and CDR2 is SVGIG (reference sequence). CDR3 length: 16 residues. Trimming at V came to 0 bases and at J to 5 bases, leaving 10 bases not matched to a gene. The CDR3 region is CAWSVRDSLHRNTIYF. The DNA for the CDR3 is TGTGCCTGGAGTGTACGGGACAGTCTACATCGAAACACCATATATTTT.

This rearrangement joins TRBV5-5 to TRBJ2-3, with 7 nucleotides matching TRBD1. CDR3 length: 15 amino acids. The J segment lost 6 bases and the V segment lost 4 bases, leaving 11 bases of the junction unmatched. CDR1 and CDR2 (germline): SGHKS, YYEKEE (reference sequence). For the CDR3, the DNA is TGTGCCAGCAGCCGACCGGGACAGCGCTCCGATACGCAGTATTTT. Protein product: CASSRPGQRSDTQYF.